What follows describes a single T cell receptor beta chain. The antigen is unknown. The sample originates from a study of fetal regulatory T cell absence and autoimmunity. Study findings and constraints: The oligoclonal enrichment was interpreted as supporting antigen-driven pancreatic autoimmunity before birth in IPEX syndrome. Pancreas TCRs were oligoclonally enriched versus cord blood, some clones over 95-fold.

Generated by immunoSEQ multiplex PCR, the TCRdb table keeps only in-frame clones and is missing some. The profile shows about 43,000 clones, about 86% of them singletons. After removal of 3 bases from V and 1 base from J, the junction contained 7 bases not matched to a gene. The CDR3 has 17 residues. CDR1 is SGHTA, CDR2 FQGNSA, per germline. This chain connects TRBV7-2 to TRBJ2-3, with 10 bases aligning to TRBD2. The sequenced sample was cord blood. This sequence was found in a newborn boy with IPEX syndrome. CDR3: CASSFALAGGGTDTQYF. The CDR3 DNA sequence: TGTGCCAGCAGCTTCGCCTTAGCGGGGGGTGGCACAGATACGCAGTATTTT.